This T cell receptor (beta chain) derives from a study of type 1 regulatory T cells. About the study: An in vitro protocol generated T-allo10, a Tr1-enriched, alloantigen-specific CD4 T cell product.

The graft donor-derived T-allo10 cells reportedly recognize host alloantigens, are anergic, and suppress alloantigen-specifically. The CDR3 is 13 residues long. Trimming pared 7 bases from V and 1 base from J, leaving 13 bases between. The germline V gene has CDR1 DFQATT and CDR2 SNEGSKA (reference sequence). MiXCR, applied by TCRdb to the reads, yields one record per CDR3 protein. The table lists fewer than 25,000 distinct CDR3 sequences, 55% to 80% of them singletons. A word on this clonotype: What it binds is not known.

The clonotype comes from a human donor in good health. V and J are TRBV20-1 and TRBJ1-1; a weak D match, TRBD1 (5 bases). The sample taken for sequencing was cultured T cells, either the whole culture or a sorted T cell fraction (not recorded which). Subset here: Tr1-enriched cell product generated in vitro against host alloantigens. CDR3 sequence (DNA): TGCAGTGTCCCGGCGGGGGGGAACACTGAAGCTTTCTTT. It codes for CSVPAGGNTEAFF.